This T cell receptor beta chain appears in the sequencing data of a study of identifying expanded T cells in peripheral blood. Clones were sequenced by immunoSEQ multiplex PCR, and TCRdb holds only the in-frame ones, with some missing. The table shows about 82,000 clones, with around nine tenths occurring only once. V lost 1 base and J 0 bases, leaving 3 bases between the germline ends. Germline loops: CDR1 SGHDN, CDR2 FVKESK. There are 13 residues in the CDR3. This chain links TRBV14 with TRBJ1-1, with D uncertain. The receptor comes from a person aged 18 to 70 in good health. The specimen sequenced was blood. The CDR3 bases are TGTGCCAGCAGCCAAGCAATGAACACTGAAGCTTTCTTT. Residues: CASSQAMNTEAFF.